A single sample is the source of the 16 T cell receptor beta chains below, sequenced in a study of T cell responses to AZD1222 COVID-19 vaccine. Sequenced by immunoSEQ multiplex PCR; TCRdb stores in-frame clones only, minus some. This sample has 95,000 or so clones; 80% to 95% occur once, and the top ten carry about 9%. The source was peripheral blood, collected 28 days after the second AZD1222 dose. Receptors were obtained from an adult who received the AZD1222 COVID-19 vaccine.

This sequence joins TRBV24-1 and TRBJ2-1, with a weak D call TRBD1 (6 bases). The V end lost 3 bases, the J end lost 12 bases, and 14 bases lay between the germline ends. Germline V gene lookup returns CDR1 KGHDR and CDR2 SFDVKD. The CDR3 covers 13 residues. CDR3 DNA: TGTGCCACCAGTGATGGGGGCGTCATGGGGCAGTTCTTC. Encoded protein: CATSDGGVMGQFF.

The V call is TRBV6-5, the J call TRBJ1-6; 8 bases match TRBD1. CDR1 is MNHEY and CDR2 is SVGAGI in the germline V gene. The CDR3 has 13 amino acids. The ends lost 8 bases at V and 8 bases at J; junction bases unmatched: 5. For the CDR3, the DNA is TGTGCCAGCCGGTTACAGGGGGATTCACCCCTCCACTTT. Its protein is CASRLQGDSPLHF.

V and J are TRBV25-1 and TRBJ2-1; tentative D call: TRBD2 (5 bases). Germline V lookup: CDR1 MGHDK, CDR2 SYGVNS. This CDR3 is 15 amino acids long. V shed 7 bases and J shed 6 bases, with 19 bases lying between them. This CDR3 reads CASNRPGYEANEQFF. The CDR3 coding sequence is TGTGCCAGCAACCGACCGGGATATGAGGCCAATGAGCAGTTCTTC.

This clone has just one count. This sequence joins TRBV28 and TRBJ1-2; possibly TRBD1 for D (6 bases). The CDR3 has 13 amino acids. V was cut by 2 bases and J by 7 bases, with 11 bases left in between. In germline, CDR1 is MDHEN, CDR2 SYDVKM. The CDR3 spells CASSLQGSGGYTF. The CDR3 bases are TGTGCCAGCAGTTTACAGGGGTCCGGTGGCTACACCTTC.

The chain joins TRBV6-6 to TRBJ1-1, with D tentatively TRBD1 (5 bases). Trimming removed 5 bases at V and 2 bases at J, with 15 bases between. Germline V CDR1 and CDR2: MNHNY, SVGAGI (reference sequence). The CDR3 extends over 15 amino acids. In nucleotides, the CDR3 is TGTGCCAGCAGTCCCGGGGTAGGGGCAAACACTGAAGCTTTCTTT. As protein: CASSPGVGANTEAFF.

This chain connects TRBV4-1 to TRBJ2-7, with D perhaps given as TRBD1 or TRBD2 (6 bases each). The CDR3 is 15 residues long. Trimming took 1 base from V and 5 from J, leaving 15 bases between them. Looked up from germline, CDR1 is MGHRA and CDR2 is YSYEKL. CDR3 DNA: TGCGCCAGCAGCCAAGTCCTCCGGGGGCTCGACGAGCAGTACTTC. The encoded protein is CASSQVLRGLDEQYF.

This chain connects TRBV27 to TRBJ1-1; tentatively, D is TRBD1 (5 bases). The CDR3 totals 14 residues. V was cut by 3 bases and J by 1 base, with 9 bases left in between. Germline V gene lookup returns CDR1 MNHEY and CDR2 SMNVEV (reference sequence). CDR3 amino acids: CASSFKGWNTEAFF. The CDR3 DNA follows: TGTGCCAGCAGTTTTAAGGGGTGGAACACTGAAGCTTTCTTT.

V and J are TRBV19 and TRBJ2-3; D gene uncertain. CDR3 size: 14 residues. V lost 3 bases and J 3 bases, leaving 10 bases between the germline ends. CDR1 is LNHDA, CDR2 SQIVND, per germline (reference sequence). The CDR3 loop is CASSISGQTDTQYF. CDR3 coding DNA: TGTGCCAGTAGTATTTCCGGGCAGACAGATACGCAGTATTTT.

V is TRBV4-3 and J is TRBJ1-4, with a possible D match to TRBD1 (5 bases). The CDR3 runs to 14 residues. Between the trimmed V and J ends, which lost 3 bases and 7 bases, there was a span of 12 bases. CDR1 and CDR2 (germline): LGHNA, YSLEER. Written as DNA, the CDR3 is TGCGCCAGCAGCCAGATCGGACATGGTGAAAAACTGTTTTTT. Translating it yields CASSQIGHGEKLFF.

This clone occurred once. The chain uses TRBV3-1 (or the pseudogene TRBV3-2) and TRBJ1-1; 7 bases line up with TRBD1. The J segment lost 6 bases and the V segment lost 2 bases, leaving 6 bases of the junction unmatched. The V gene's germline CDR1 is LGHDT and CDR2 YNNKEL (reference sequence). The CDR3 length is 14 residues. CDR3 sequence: CASSQLQGVAEAFF. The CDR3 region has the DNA TGTGCCAGCAGCCAACTTCAGGGGGTTGCTGAAGCTTTCTTT.

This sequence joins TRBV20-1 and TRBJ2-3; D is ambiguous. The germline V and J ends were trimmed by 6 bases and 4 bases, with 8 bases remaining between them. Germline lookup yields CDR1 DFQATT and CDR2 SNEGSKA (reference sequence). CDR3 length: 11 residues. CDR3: CSALPPDTQYF. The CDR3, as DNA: TGCAGTGCCCTCCCACCAGATACGCAGTATTTT.

Written as DNA, the CDR3 is TGTGCCAGCAGTTTAGAGGGCGGGAGGGCCTTCGAGCAGTACTTC. The encoded protein is CASSLEGGRAFEQYF. The rearrangement joins TRBV27 to TRBJ2-7, with TRBD2 matching over 9 bases. This CDR3 spans 15 amino acids. J gave up 6 bases and V 2 bases, and 8 bases lay outside the gene matches. Germline-derived CDR1 and CDR2 are MNHEY and SMNVEV (reference sequence).

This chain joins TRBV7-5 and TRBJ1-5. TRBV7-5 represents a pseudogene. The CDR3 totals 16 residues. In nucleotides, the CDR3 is TGTGTCAGAAGAGCCCCCCCTGGGGGTGGCAATCAGCCCCAGCATTTT. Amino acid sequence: CVRRAPPGGGNQPQHF.

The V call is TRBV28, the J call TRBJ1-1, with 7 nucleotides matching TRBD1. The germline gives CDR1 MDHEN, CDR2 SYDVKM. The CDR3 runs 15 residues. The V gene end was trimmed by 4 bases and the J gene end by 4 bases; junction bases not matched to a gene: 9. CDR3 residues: CASSSPQGDFTEAFF. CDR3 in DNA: TGTGCCAGCAGTTCCCCCCAGGGGGACTTCACTGAAGCTTTCTTT.

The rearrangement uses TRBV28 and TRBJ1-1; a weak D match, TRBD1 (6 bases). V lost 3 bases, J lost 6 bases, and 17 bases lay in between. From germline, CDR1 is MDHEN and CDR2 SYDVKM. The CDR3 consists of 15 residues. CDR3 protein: CASSFGGGAMAEAFF. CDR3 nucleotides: TGTGCCAGCAGTTTTGGAGGGGGTGCTATGGCTGAAGCTTTCTTT.

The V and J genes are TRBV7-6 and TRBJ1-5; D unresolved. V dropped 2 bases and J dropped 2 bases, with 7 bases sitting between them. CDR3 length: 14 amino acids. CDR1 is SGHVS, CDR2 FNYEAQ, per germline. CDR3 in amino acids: CASSLRQGNQPQHF. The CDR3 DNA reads TGTGCCAGCAGCTTACGACAAGGCAATCAGCCCCAGCATTTT.